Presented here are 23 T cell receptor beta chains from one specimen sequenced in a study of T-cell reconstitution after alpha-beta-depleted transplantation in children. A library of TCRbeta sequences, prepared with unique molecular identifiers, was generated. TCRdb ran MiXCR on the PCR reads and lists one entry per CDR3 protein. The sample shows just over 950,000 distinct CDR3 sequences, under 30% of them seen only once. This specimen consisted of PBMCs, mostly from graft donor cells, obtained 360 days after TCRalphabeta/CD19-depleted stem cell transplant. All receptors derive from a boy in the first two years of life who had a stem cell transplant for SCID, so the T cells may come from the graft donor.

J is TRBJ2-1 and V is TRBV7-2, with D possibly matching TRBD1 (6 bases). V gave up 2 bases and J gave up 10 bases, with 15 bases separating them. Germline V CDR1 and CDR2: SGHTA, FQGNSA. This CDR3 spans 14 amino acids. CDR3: CASSLSRGIREQFF. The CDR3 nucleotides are TGTGCCAGCAGCTTAAGTAGGGGGATTCGGGAGCAGTTCTTC.

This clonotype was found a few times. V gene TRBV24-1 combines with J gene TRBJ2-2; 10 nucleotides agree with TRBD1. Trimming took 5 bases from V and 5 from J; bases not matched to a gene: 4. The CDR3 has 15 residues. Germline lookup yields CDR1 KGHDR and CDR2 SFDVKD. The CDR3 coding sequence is TGTGCCACCAGTGTTGGGACAGGGGTTACCGGGGAGCTGTTTTTT. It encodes CATSVGTGVTGELFF.

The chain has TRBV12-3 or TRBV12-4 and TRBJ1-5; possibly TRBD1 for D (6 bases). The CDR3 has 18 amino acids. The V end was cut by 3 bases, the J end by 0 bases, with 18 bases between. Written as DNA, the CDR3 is TGTGCCAGCAGTTTGTGGGGGCCAGGAACCTATAGCAATCAGCCCCAGCATTTT. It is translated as CASSLWGPGTYSNQPQHF.

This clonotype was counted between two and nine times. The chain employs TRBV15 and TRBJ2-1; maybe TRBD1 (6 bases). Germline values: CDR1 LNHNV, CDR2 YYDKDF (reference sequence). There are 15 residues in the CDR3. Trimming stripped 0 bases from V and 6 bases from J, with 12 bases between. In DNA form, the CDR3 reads TGTGCCACCAGCAGAGATCTCGTAGGGGGCAATGAGCAGTTCTTC. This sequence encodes CATSRDLVGGNEQFF.

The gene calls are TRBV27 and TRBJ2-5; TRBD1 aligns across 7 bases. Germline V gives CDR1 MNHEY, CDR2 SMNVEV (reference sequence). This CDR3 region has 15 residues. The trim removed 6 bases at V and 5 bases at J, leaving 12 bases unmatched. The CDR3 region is CASSPWRQGWETQYF. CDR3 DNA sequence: TGTGCCAGCAGCCCCTGGCGACAGGGATGGGAGACCCAGTACTTC.

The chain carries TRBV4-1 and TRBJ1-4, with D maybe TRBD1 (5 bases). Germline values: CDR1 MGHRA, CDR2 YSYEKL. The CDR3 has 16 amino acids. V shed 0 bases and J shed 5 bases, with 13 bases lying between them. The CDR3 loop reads CASSQETGTGNEKLFF. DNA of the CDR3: TGCGCCAGCAGCCAAGAAACCGGGACGGGGAATGAAAAACTGTTTTTT.

The DNA of the CDR3 is TGTGCCAGCAGTTTATCTTCCCTAGTTGGACGGGAGCAGTTCTTC. Amino acid sequence: CASSLSSLVGREQFF. The gene calls are TRBV27 and TRBJ2-1; the D is unclear. The V gene's germline CDR1 is MNHEY and CDR2 SMNVEV (reference sequence). This CDR3 has 15 amino acids. Trimming cost V 0 bases and J 10 bases, with 16 bases left between them.

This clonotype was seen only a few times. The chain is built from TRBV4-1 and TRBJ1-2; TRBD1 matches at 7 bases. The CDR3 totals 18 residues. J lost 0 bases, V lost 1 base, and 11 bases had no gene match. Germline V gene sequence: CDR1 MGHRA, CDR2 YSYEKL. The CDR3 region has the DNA TGCGCCAGCAGCCAAGTTGCCCCCAGGGGGGGGACTAACTATGGCTACACCTTC. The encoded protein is CASSQVAPRGGTNYGYTF.

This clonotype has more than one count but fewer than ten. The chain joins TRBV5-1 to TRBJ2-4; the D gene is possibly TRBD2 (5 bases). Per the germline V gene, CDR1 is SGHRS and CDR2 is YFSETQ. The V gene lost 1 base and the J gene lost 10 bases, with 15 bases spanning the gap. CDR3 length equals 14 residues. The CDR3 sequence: CASSLHPGGEIQYF. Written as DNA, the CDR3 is TGCGCCAGCAGCTTGCATCCCGGAGGTGAAATTCAGTACTTC.

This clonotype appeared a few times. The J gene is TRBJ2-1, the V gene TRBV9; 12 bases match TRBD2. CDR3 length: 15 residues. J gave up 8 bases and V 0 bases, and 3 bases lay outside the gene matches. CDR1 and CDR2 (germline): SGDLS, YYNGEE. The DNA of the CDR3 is TGTGCCAGCAGCGTAGGAACTAGCGGGGGGCATGAGCAGTTCTTC. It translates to CASSVGTSGGHEQFF. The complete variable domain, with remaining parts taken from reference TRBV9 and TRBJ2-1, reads DSGVTQTPKHLITATGQRVTLRCSPRSGDLSVYWYQQSLDQGLQFLIQYYNGEERAKGNILERFSAQQFPDLHSELNLSSLELGDSALYFCASSVGTSGGHEQFFGPGTRLTVL.

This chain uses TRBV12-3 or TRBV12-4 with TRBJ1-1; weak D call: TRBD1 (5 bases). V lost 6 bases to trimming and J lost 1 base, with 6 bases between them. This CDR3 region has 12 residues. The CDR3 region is CASSDRNTEAFF. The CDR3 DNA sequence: TGTGCCAGCAGCGACAGGAACACTGAAGCTTTCTTT.

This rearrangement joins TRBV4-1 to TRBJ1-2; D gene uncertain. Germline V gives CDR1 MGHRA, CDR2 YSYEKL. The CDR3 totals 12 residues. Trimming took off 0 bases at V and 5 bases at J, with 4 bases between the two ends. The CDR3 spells CASSQDPYGYTF. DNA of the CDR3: TGCGCCAGCAGCCAAGATCCGTATGGCTACACCTTC.

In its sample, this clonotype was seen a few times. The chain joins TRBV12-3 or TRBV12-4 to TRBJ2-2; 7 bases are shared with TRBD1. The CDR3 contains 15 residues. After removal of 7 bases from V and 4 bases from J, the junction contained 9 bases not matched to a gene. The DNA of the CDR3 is TGTGCCAGCAACAGACAGGGTGGTATCACCGGGGAGCTGTTTTTT. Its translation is CASNRQGGITGELFF.

CDR3 region: CASSFFTGADEQFF. As DNA, the CDR3 is TGTGCCAGCAGCTTCTTCACAGGGGCGGATGAGCAGTTCTTC. The chain employs TRBV13 and TRBJ2-1; 7 nucleotides match TRBD1. Germline V CDR1 and CDR2: PRHDT, FYEKMQ (reference sequence). This CDR3 has 14 amino acids. Trimming removed 3 bases from V and 8 bases from J; junction bases left unmatched: 7.

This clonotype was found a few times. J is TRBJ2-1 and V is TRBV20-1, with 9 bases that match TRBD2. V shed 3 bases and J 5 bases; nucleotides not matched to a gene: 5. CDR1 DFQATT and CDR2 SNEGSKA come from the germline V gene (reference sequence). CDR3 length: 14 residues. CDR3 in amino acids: CSASASGGNNEQFF. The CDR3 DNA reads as TGCAGTGCTAGTGCCAGCGGGGGGAACAATGAGCAGTTCTTC.

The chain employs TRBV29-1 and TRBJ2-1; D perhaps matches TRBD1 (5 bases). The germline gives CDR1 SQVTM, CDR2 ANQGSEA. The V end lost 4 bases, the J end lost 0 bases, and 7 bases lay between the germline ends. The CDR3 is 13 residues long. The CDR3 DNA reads TGCAGCGTTGGTGACAGCTCCTACAATGAGCAGTTCTTC. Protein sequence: CSVGDSSYNEQFF.

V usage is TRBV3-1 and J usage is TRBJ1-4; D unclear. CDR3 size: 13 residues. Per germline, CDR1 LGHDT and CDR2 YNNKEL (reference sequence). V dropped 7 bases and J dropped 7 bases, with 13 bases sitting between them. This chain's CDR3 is CASTIGGSEKLFF. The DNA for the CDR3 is TGTGCCAGCACCATAGGAGGGTCTGAAAAACTGTTTTTT.

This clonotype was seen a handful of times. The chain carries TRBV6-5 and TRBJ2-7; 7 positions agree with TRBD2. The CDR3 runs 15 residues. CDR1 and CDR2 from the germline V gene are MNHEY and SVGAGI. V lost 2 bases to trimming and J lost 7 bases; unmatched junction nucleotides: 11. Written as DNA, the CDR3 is TGTGCCAGCAGTTACGCGTCTAGCGGACTTCTGGAGCAGTACTTC. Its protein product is CASSYASSGLLEQYF.

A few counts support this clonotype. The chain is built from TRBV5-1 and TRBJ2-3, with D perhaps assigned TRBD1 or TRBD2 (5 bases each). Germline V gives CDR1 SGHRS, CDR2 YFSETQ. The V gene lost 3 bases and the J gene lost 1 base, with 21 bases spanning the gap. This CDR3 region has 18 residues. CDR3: CASSSNRDLRPGTDTQYF. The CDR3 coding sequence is TGCGCCAGCAGCTCCAACCGGGACCTCCGACCTGGCACAGATACGCAGTATTTT.

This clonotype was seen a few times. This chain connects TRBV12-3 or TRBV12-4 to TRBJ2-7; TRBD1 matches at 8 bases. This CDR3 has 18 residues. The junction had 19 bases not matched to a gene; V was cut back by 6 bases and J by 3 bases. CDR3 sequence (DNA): TGTGCCAGCAGCCTAAGGGACAGGCGTCCCGGCGGGTTCTACGAGCAGTACTTC. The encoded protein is CASSLRDRRPGGFYEQYF.

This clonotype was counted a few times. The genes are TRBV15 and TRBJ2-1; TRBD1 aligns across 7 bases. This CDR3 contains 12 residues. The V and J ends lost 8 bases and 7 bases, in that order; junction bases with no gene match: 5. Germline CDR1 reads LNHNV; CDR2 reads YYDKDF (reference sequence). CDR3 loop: CATETGRNEQFF. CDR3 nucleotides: TGTGCCACCGAGACAGGGCGGAATGAGCAGTTCTTC.

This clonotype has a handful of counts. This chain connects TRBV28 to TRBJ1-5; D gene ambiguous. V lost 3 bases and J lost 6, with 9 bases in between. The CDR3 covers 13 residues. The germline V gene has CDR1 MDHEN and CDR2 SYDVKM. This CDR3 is CASSLNRVQPQHF. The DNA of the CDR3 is TGTGCCAGCAGTTTGAATAGGGTTCAGCCCCAGCATTTT.

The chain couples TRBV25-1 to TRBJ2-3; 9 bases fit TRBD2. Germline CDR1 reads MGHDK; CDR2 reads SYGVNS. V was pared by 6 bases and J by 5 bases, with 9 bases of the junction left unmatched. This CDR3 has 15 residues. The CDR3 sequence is CASSLWRGGVDTQYF. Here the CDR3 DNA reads TGTGCCAGCAGCCTTTGGCGGGGGGGCGTAGATACGCAGTATTTT. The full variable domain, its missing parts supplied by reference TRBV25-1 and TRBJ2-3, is EADIYQTPRYLVIGTGKKITLECSQTMGHDKMYWYQQDPGMELHLIHYSYGVNSTEKGDLSSESTVSRIRTEHFPLTLESARPSHTSQYLCASSLWRGGVDTQYFGPGTRLTVL.